What follows are 21 T cell receptor beta chains derived from one specimen sequenced in a study of Graves' ophthalmopathy and Graves' hyperthyroidism. Using RNA transcripts, the TCR beta CDR3 regions were amplified. First-round RT-PCR relied on HTBI primers, and a second-round multiplex PCR came next. TCRdb reanalysed the multiplex PCR reads using MiXCR and keeps one entry per CDR3 protein. The table records fewer than 400,000 distinct CDR3 sequences, approximately 20% of them present only once. The source material was peripheral blood. The origin of the receptors is a woman aged 18-29 years with Graves' ophthalmopathy.

The gene calls are TRBV6-1 and TRBJ1-2; 7 positions agree with TRBD1. This CDR3 comprises 14 residues. Losses at the gene ends were 6 bases for V and 8 bases for J; bases not matched to a gene: 12. Germline V CDR1 and CDR2: MNHNS, SASEGT. CDR3 region: CASSTQGFGVGYTF. Written as DNA, the CDR3 is TGTGCCAGCAGCACACAGGGGTTTGGAGTCGGCTACACCTTC.

There are many counts of this clonotype. One end of the junction varies from germline; a read error may be responsible. The chain links TRBV10-3 to TRBJ2-7; perhaps D is TRBD1 or TRBD2 (5 bases each). Looked up from germline, CDR1 is ENHRY and CDR2 is SYGVKD. This CDR3 region has 14 residues. DNA of the CDR3: TGTGCCATCACCCCAGGGACCCGCTCCTACGAGCGGTACTTC. Translating it yields CAITPGTRSYERYF.

The V and J genes are TRBV28 and TRBJ2-7; maybe TRBD1 (5 bases). V was pared by 5 bases and J by 3 bases, with 11 bases between. CDR1 is MDHEN, CDR2 SYDVKM, per germline. The CDR3 has 13 amino acids. The CDR3 reads CASSRKRGYEQYF. Written as DNA, the CDR3 is TGTGCCAGCAGTAGGAAAAGGGGCTACGAGCAGTACTTC.

The table lists this clonotype with many counts. This sequence joins TRBV6-2 or TRBV6-3 and TRBJ2-7; 7 nucleotides align to TRBD1. The CDR3 length is 15 residues. The ends lost 0 bases at V and 9 bases at J; junction bases unmatched: 11. Germline values: CDR1 MNHEY, CDR2 SVGEGT. The CDR3 region has the DNA TGTGCCAGCAGTTACTCGGACAGGCGTCCCCCCCGGCAGTACTTC. This gives the protein CASSYSDRRPPRQYF.

V is TRBV30 and J is TRBJ1-5; D possibly corresponds to TRBD1 (5 bases). The CDR3 contains 13 residues. V was cut by 0 bases and J by 6 bases, with 9 bases left in between. CDR1 and CDR2 (germline): GTSNPN, SVGIG (reference sequence). In DNA form, the CDR3 reads TGTGCCTGGAGTGTACCAGGGTGTCAGCCCCAGCATTTT. Protein product: CAWSVPGCQPQHF.

This clonotype was counted at least ten times. J is TRBJ1-1 and V is TRBV27; 10 bases line up with TRBD1. The germline CDR1 and CDR2 sequences are MNHEY and SMNVEV (reference sequence). Unmatched junction bases numbered 12, after V lost 5 bases and J lost 3 bases. The CDR3 totals 17 residues. The CDR3 sequence is CASSTNPDRGWYTEAFF. CDR3 nucleotides: TGTGCCAGCAGTACGAACCCGGACAGGGGGTGGTACACTGAAGCTTTCTTT.

V gene TRBV29-1 combines with J gene TRBJ1-1; D uncertain. This CDR3 spans 14 amino acids. Germline V gene lookup returns CDR1 SQVTM and CDR2 ANQGSEA. The germline V and J ends were trimmed by 3 bases and 5 bases, with 16 bases remaining between them. Here the CDR3 reads CSVEDVVKVTEAFF. CDR3 in DNA: TGCAGCGTTGAGGACGTTGTAAAGGTTACTGAAGCTTTCTTT.

This clonotype has ten or more counts. The chain has TRBV6-6 and TRBJ1-3, with 7 bases aligning to TRBD1. The V segment lost 6 bases and the J segment 0 bases; nucleotides outside the gene matches: 14. Germline values: CDR1 MNHNY, CDR2 SVGAGI (reference sequence). The length of the CDR3 is 18 residues. CDR3 loop: CASSYGPGQAYSGNTIYF. In DNA form, the CDR3 reads TGTGCCAGCAGCTACGGGCCCGGACAGGCTTACTCTGGAAACACCATATATTTT.

This clonotype was counted many times. The chain carries TRBV20-1 and TRBJ2-7, with 7 bases matching TRBD2. Germline values: CDR1 DFQATT, CDR2 SNEGSKA (reference sequence). The V gene end was trimmed by 4 bases and the J gene end by 2 bases; junction bases not matched to a gene: 17. The CDR3 has 17 residues. DNA of the CDR3: TGCAGTGCTACTCACCTTGGGAGGGTAGCGGCGACCTACGAGCAGTACTTC. Translation: CSATHLGRVAATYEQYF.

This chain links TRBV30 with TRBJ2-2; D not certain. Trimming took off 3 bases at V and 3 bases at J, with 11 bases between the two ends. Germline V gives CDR1 GTSNPN, CDR2 SVGIG (reference sequence). The CDR3 consists of 14 residues. The CDR3 loop reads CAWSVRRDTGELFF. CDR3 in DNA: TGTGCCTGGAGCGTCAGGCGCGACACCGGGGAGCTGTTTTTT.

This clonotype has at least ten counts. The gene calls are TRBV7-2 and TRBJ2-7, with 9 nucleotides matching TRBD1. CDR1 SGHTA and CDR2 FQGNSA come from the germline V gene. The ends lost 3 bases at V and 2 bases at J; junction bases unmatched: 8. The CDR3 totals 16 residues. The CDR3 nucleotides read TGTGCCAGCAGCTTTATTCCGGGACAGGGTCCCTACGAGCAGTACTTC. Its translation: CASSFIPGQGPYEQYF.

V usage is TRBV6-1 and J usage is TRBJ1-1, with TRBD1 matching over 7 bases. The V and J ends lost 7 bases and 0 bases, in that order; junction bases with no gene match: 5. CDR1 is MNHNS, CDR2 SASEGT, per germline. The length of the CDR3 is 14 residues. CDR3 DNA: TGTGCCAGCAAAACAGGGACAGTGAACACTGAAGCTTTCTTT. Amino acid sequence: CASKTGTVNTEAFF.

This clonotype was seen at least ten times. The chain carries TRBV24-1 and TRBJ1-2, with TRBD1 as a possible D gene (5 bases). Per germline, CDR1 KGHDR and CDR2 SFDVKD. V was cut by 4 bases and J by 4 bases, with 12 bases left in between. There are 14 residues in the CDR3. CDR3 amino acids: CATSDPGRGYGYTF. DNA of the CDR3: TGTGCCACCAGTGACCCGGGACGGGGCTATGGCTACACCTTC.

The gene calls are TRBV7-8 and TRBJ1-1, with a weak D call TRBD1 (6 bases). Germline values: CDR1 SGHVS, CDR2 FQNEAQ. The CDR3 runs 12 residues. Trimming removed 8 bases at V and 1 base at J, with 8 bases between. CDR3 loop: CASLGQNTEAFF. The CDR3 DNA is TGTGCCAGCTTGGGACAGAACACTGAAGCTTTCTTT.

Many counts were recorded for this clonotype. The chain employs TRBV28 and TRBJ2-6, with D unclear. Germline V gene lookup returns CDR1 MDHEN and CDR2 SYDVKM. Trimming shortened V by 8 bases and J by 0 bases, and 5 bases separated the two germline ends. The CDR3 extends over 13 amino acids. The CDR3 DNA reads as TGTGCCAGCCGAGACTCTGGGGCCAACGTCCTGACTTTC. This codes for CASRDSGANVLTF. The variable domain in full, with the rest retrieved from reference TRBV28 and TRBJ2-6, is DVKVTQSSRYLVKRTGEKVFLECVQDMDHENMFWYRQDPGLGLRLIYFSYDVKMKEKGDIPEGYSVSREKKERFSLILESASTNQTSMYLCASRDSGANVLTFGAGSRLTVL.

This clonotype has at least ten counts. The chain is built from TRBV30 and TRBJ1-5; a weak D match, TRBD1 (5 bases). V lost 0 bases, J lost 6 bases, and 12 bases lay in between. Germline V lookup: CDR1 GTSNPN, CDR2 SVGIG (reference sequence). The CDR3 spans 14 residues. The CDR3 DNA reads TGTGCCTGGAGTGTAGGGCAGGGAACTCAGCCCCAGCATTTT. Protein sequence: CAWSVGQGTQPQHF.

This clonotype has a handful of counts. This chain joins TRBV7-2 and TRBJ2-5; D remains ambiguous. V shed 5 bases and J shed 3 bases, with 10 bases lying between them. Germline-derived CDR1 and CDR2 are SGHTA and FQGNSA. The CDR3 length is 13 residues. In DNA, the CDR3 is TGTGCCAGCAGCCTTTTCCCAAAAGAGACCCAGTACTTC. Residues: CASSLFPKETQYF.

This clonotype was found many times. The chain uses TRBV12-3 or TRBV12-4 and TRBJ2-2; perhaps D is TRBD1 or TRBD2 (6 bases each). V lost 0 bases and J 3 bases, leaving 14 bases between the germline ends. The CDR3 runs 17 residues. Written as DNA, the CDR3 is TGTGCCAGCAGTTTAGCGTTAGGGGGGCTACACACCGGGGAGCTGTTTTTT. Amino acids: CASSLALGGLHTGELFF.

The table lists this clonotype with many counts. The V and J genes are TRBV20-1 and TRBJ1-1; D may be TRBD1 (6 bases). Germline V CDR1 and CDR2: DFQATT, SNEGSKA (reference sequence). The CDR3 is made up of 14 amino acids. V lost 4 bases and J 7 bases, leaving 19 bases between the germline ends. CDR3 nucleotide sequence: TGCAGTGCTAAGGCCCCCAGGGGATTCGGTGAAGCTTTCTTT. Its translation is CSAKAPRGFGEAFF.

This clonotype was detected many times. The chain carries TRBV5-1 and TRBJ2-6; perhaps TRBD1 as D (6 bases). CDR1 is SGHRS, CDR2 YFSETQ, per germline. Trimming pared 3 bases from V and 2 bases from J, leaving 15 bases between. The length of the CDR3 is 17 residues. CDR3 in amino acids: CASSSEQGGPGANVLTF. In nucleotides, the CDR3 is TGCGCCAGCAGCTCAGAACAGGGTGGACCTGGGGCCAACGTCCTGACTTTC.

CDR3 region: CASLVRSGIPPLHF. The CDR3 nucleotides read TGTGCCAGCCTAGTCCGTTCAGGGATTCCACCCCTCCACTTT. The chain links TRBV28 to TRBJ1-6; TRBD1 is a possible D gene (5 bases). The CDR3 has 14 amino acids. Germline CDR1 is MDHEN and CDR2 is SYDVKM. The V and J ends lost 8 bases and 11 bases respectively, with 19 bases between them.